A single sample gave rise to the 15 T cell receptor beta chains below, sequenced in a study of neurological immune-mediated disorders. TCRdb ran MiXCR on the 5' RACE reads and lists one entry per CDR3 protein. The sample contains some 28,000 distinct CDR3 sequences, 5% to 8% of which appear only once. The sample consisted of PBMCs. These receptors all stem from a woman between 50 and 59 years old in good health.

At least ten counts were recorded for this clonotype. The chain employs TRBV20-1 and TRBJ2-1, with TRBD2 matching over 10 bases. The CDR3 has 15 residues. J gave up 6 bases and V 6 bases, and 11 bases lay outside the gene matches. The V gene's germline CDR1 is DFQATT and CDR2 SNEGSKA (reference sequence). As DNA, the CDR3 is TGCAGTGCCTACGAAGCGGGAGGGCTCCCCAATGAGCAGTTCTTC. Translating gives CSAYEAGGLPNEQFF.

This clonotype was counted at least ten times. CDR3 nucleotide sequence: TGCAGCGTTGTTAAACTAGCGGGGGCCAATGAGCAGTTCTTC. This codes for CSVVKLAGANEQFF. The chain joins TRBV29-1 to TRBJ2-1; TRBD2 aligns across 11 bases. The CDR3 totals 14 residues. V lost 4 bases, J lost 6 bases, and 5 bases stayed unmatched. The germline V gene has CDR1 SQVTM and CDR2 ANQGSEA.

This clonotype is deemed medium-sized. The chain uses TRBV7-6 and TRBJ2-1; 7 bases match TRBD2. After removal of 1 base from V and 4 bases from J, the junction contained 7 bases not matched to a gene. This CDR3 is 16 amino acids long. The germline V gene has CDR1 SGHVS and CDR2 FNYEAQ. The CDR3 DNA reads TGTGCCAGCAGCTTAGAGGCGGGAGCGGGGTACAATGAGCAGTTCTTC. It translates to CASSLEAGAGYNEQFF.

At least ten counts were recorded for this clonotype. The chain links TRBV6-5 to TRBJ2-7; D is unclear. Germline values: CDR1 MNHEY, CDR2 SVGAGI. Trimming stripped 0 bases from V and 5 bases from J, with 8 bases between. This CDR3 region has 13 residues. CDR3 loop: CASSYSFGNEQYF. The CDR3 DNA sequence: TGTGCCAGCAGTTACTCGTTTGGTAACGAGCAGTACTTC.

Concerning this clonotype itself: With a much larger clone just one base away, this may be a read error. CDR3 sequence reads: CSASDWGVSASTLHF. CDR3 nucleotides: TGCAGTGCTAGTGATTGGGGGGTGTCCGCCTCCACCCTCCACTTT. V usage is TRBV20-1 and J usage is TRBJ1-6, with D possibly TRBD1 on 5 matching bases. CDR3 length: 15 amino acids. The V gene's germline CDR1 is DFQATT and CDR2 SNEGSKA (reference sequence). V lost 3 bases, J lost 14 bases, and 23 bases lay in between.

This clonotype was recorded at least ten times. J is TRBJ2-2 and V is TRBV5-1, with 9 bases identical to TRBD2. CDR3 size: 17 residues. CDR1 and CDR2 from the germline V gene are SGHRS and YFSETQ. V lost 7 bases, J lost 2 bases, and 12 bases stayed unmatched. The CDR3 nucleotides read TGCGCCAGCGCTTCTTCCGGGACTAGCCCTAACACCGGGGAGCTGTTTTTT. Its translation is CASASSGTSPNTGELFF.

This clonotype was recorded at least ten times. The chain couples TRBV20-1 to TRBJ2-3; 13 positions match TRBD2. The CDR3 is 15 amino acids. Trimming removed 5 bases from V and 4 bases from J; junction bases left unmatched: 6. The germline gives CDR1 DFQATT, CDR2 SNEGSKA (reference sequence). In DNA, the CDR3 is TGCAGTGCTCCTATACTAGCGGGAGGGTCAGATACGCAGTATTTT. Its translation: CSAPILAGGSDTQYF.

This clonotype was counted at least ten times. CDR3 nucleotide sequence: TGCGCCAGCAGCCAGAGGACTAGCGGGATGCTTAAATTGTTCTTC. It codes for CASSQRTSGMLKLFF. The gene calls are TRBV4-3 and TRBJ2-1; TRBD2 matches at 12 bases. With V trimmed by 3 bases and J by 15 bases, 12 bases remained unmatched. The germline V gene has CDR1 LGHNA and CDR2 YSLEER. The CDR3 has 15 residues.

This clonotype appeared many times. This chain links TRBV14 with TRBJ2-7; perhaps TRBD2 as D (5 bases). This CDR3 spans 15 amino acids. CDR1 SGHDN and CDR2 FVKESK come from the germline V gene. Trimming took off 1 base at V and 4 bases at J, with 14 bases between the two ends. CDR3 in amino acids: CASSQGRGWGYEQYF. The CDR3 bases are TGTGCCAGCAGCCAAGGTCGGGGATGGGGTTACGAGCAGTACTTC.

This clonotype was found many times. The rearrangement joins TRBV7-9 to TRBJ1-1; no definite D call. The CDR3 is 12 residues long. CDR1 and CDR2 (germline): SEHNR, FQNEAQ (reference sequence). V lost 5 bases and J lost 2, with 6 bases in between. CDR3 in DNA: TGTGCCAGCAGCCTGGATAACACTGAAGCTTTCTTT. This translates into CASSLDNTEAFF.

This clonotype appeared many times. The V and J genes are TRBV5-1 and TRBJ1-1; a possible D gene is TRBD1 (5 bases). The germline V gene encodes CDR1 SGHRS and CDR2 YFSETQ. The CDR3 covers 16 residues. Trimming removed 4 bases at V and 0 bases at J, with 16 bases between. The CDR3 DNA follows: TGCGCCAGCAGCCCTGGGAGGGCAGGGTTGAACACTGAAGCTTTCTTT. Its translation: CASSPGRAGLNTEAFF.

This clonotype showed up many times. This chain uses TRBV6-1 with TRBJ1-6, with a possible D match to TRBD1 (5 bases). The CDR3 contains 12 residues. The ends were cut back, 3 bases at V and 11 bases at J, with 8 bases in the middle. In germline, CDR1 is MNHNS, CDR2 SASEGT. CDR3 loop: CASSDLGAPLHF. The CDR3 coding sequence is TGTGCCAGCAGTGATTTGGGGGCACCCCTCCACTTT.

This clonotype came up many times. The CDR3 coding sequence is TGTGCCAGCAGCTTAACGTGGCAGTATGGCTACACCTTC. Translating it yields CASSLTWQYGYTF. The chain is built from TRBV7-9 and TRBJ1-2; no reliable D call. Trimming cost V 2 bases and J 5 bases, with 9 bases left between them. The germline CDR1 and CDR2 sequences are SEHNR and FQNEAQ (reference sequence). The CDR3 spans 13 residues.

This clonotype was counted ten times or more. The rearrangement joins TRBV28 to TRBJ1-5; a possible D gene is TRBD1 (5 bases). V lost 6 bases and J 3 bases, leaving 12 bases between the germline ends. The CDR3 runs 14 residues. Germline loops: CDR1 MDHEN, CDR2 SYDVKM. The CDR3: CASSGRETNQPQHF. DNA for the CDR3: TGTGCCAGCAGCGGCAGGGAAACCAATCAGCCCCAGCATTTT.

This clonotype was recorded many times. The chain is built from TRBV27 and TRBJ1-5; the D gene is possibly TRBD1 (5 bases). CDR3 length: 17 amino acids. V was trimmed by 3 bases and J by 2 bases, leaving 17 bases between them. Germline V gives CDR1 MNHEY, CDR2 SMNVEV (reference sequence). The CDR3, as DNA: TGTGCCAGCAGTTTCCGGTTTCAAGGGGACGGCAATCAGCCCCAGCATTTT. Encoded protein: CASSFRFQGDGNQPQHF.